This TCR beta chain was retrieved from a study of OX40 agonist ivuxolimab in advanced cancers. The wider study: Every patient in dose escalation had hepatocellular carcinoma, melanoma, renal cell or head and neck cancer. Participants averaged approximately 60 years of age (range about 23 to 80) and were around 85% male.

The junction had 8 bases not matched to a gene; V was cut back by 6 bases and J by 5 bases. CDR1 is MNHNY and CDR2 is SVGAGI in the germline V gene (reference sequence). There are 15 residues in the CDR3. Repertoires were generated with immunoSEQ multiplex PCR, while TCRdb's copy carries only in-frame clones and drops some. The table includes some 75,000 clones, around 87% detected once. Exclusion applied to patients with autoimmune disease history or systemic immunosuppression. Sequencing used CD4+ or CD8+ T cells sorted from blood, obtained in a trial of the OX40 agonist ivuxolimab. This receptor was taken from an adult with an advanced solid tumor such as melanoma, head and neck, liver or kidney cancer. The chain uses TRBV6-6 and TRBJ2-5; 11 bases align to TRBD1. The CDR3 protein is CASSQRGTGGETQYF. CDR3 DNA sequence: TGTGCCAGCAGCCAACGGGGGACAGGGGGGGAGACCCAGTACTTC.